Shown below are 9 T cell receptor beta chains from a single sample sequenced in a study of monozygotic twins with inflammatory bowel disease. TCRdb re-analyzed the 5' RACE reads; it lists each CDR3 protein once, without DNA. This sample's table reports roughly 200,000 distinct CDR3 sequences. The sequenced material came from blood. The receptor source for this set is a human donor with ulcerative colitis or Crohn's disease, or a healthy co-twin of an affected twin (not recorded which).

This sequence joins TRBV12-3 or TRBV12-4 and TRBJ1-1; the D gene TCRdb calls, TRBD1, cannot be checked with no DNA. This CDR3 contains 15 residues. The CDR3 reads CASSPSTGVNTEAFF.

The rearrangement links TRBV12-3 or TRBV12-4 to TRBJ1-1; the D call from TCRdb, TRBD1, cannot be confirmed without DNA. CDR3 length: 15 residues. CDR3: CASRPMDRANTEAFF.

This sequence joins TRBV5-4 and TRBJ2-5; TCRdb indicates TRBD2, and absent DNA this call remains unverified. Germline values: CDR1 SGHNT, CDR2 YYREEE (reference sequence). This CDR3 comprises 15 residues. CDR3 region: CASSPAGLAEETQYF.

V usage is TRBV18 and J usage is TRBJ1-4; the D gene TCRdb calls, TRBD1, cannot be checked with no DNA. Germline V gene sequence: CDR1 KGHSH, CDR2 LQKENI. CDR3 length: 14 amino acids. CDR3 sequence: CASSRARVDEKLFF.

The rearrangement links TRBV4-1 to TRBJ2-7; with no DNA, the TCRdb D assignment of TRBD1 cannot be verified. The germline V gene encodes CDR1 MGHRA and CDR2 YSYEKL. This CDR3 region has 15 residues. This CDR3 is CASSQDWRGSYEQYF.

The chain has TRBV2 and TRBJ1-6; TCRdb outputs TRBD1, but without DNA this stays unchecked. The germline V gene encodes CDR1 SNHLY and CDR2 FYNNEI. The CDR3 has 14 residues. The CDR3 reads CASSSGQGYSPLHF.

The CDR3 here is CASSQGQSGANVLTF. This chain links TRBV4-3 with TRBJ2-6; the D gene TCRdb calls, TRBD1, cannot be checked with no DNA. Germline CDR1 reads LGHNA; CDR2 reads YSLEER. The length of the CDR3 is 15 residues.

V and J are TRBV7-8 and TRBJ2-3; no DNA is available, so the TRBD1 call from TCRdb remains unchecked. The CDR3 sequence is 13 residues long. Germline values: CDR1 SGHVS, CDR2 FQNEAQ. The CDR3 loop is CASSKGDVDTQYF.

The chain recombines TRBV6-5 with TRBJ2-7; as DNA is missing, the TRBD1 call by TCRdb cannot be tested. Germline lookup yields CDR1 MNHEY and CDR2 SVGAGI. This CDR3 spans 17 amino acids. CDR3 sequence reads: CASSYSLRDRTTYEQYF.